The clone carrying this T cell receptor beta chain was seen many times. Its antigen is as yet unknown. Read coverage stops 3 residues before the CDR3 terminus; the germline J gene supplies the remainder. The V gene's germline CDR1 is SGHRS and CDR2 YFSETQ. This CDR3 is built from 16 residues. The V segment lost 4 bases and the J segment 1 base; nucleotides outside the gene matches: 9. This entry belongs to a study of T cell clonality in common variable immunodeficiency. Caucasian heritage predominated among both patients and controls. Libraries were prepared by immunoSEQ multiplex PCR; TCRdb keeps only in-frame clonotypes and omits some of them. The sample has around 45,000 clones, none seen only once; the top ten hold about 0.73%. General observations from the study: Common variable immunodeficiency TCR beta sequences reportedly had fewer deletions and N-nucleotide insertions.

The TCR originated in a person aged 18 to 69 in good health. Sequenced sample: peripheral blood mononuclear cells. The rearrangement joins TRBV5-1 to TRBJ2-7; 9 nucleotides match TRBD1. The CDR3 is CASSPVGTGRSYEQYF. Incomplete CDR3 DNA: TGCGCCAGCAGCCCCGTTGGGACAGGGAGGTCCTACGAG.